A single sample is the source of the 9 T cell receptor beta chains below, sequenced in a study of T cell responses to AZD1222 COVID-19 vaccine. Profiled with immunoSEQ multiplex PCR; TCRdb holds only in-frame clones, not every one. The sample has around 140,000 clones; over 90% are singletons. The input for sequencing was peripheral blood, taken on day 0 of AZD1222 vaccination. These receptors originate from an adult in good health.

The CDR3: CAWELTGVEEQFF. CDR3 in DNA: TGTGCCTGGGAACTCACAGGGGTGGAGGAGCAGTTCTTC. The gene calls are TRBV30 and TRBJ2-1; 7 bases fit TRBD1. Germline lookup yields CDR1 GTSNPN and CDR2 SVGIG (reference sequence). CDR3 length: 13 residues. V dropped 5 bases and J dropped 10; count of bases not matched to a gene: 11.

The sample holds one count of this clone. CDR3 bases: TGTGCCAGCTCGCCCCGGGACAGGGTGGCCAATGAGCAGTTCTTC. Amino acids: CASSPRDRVANEQFF. The chain employs TRBV18 and TRBJ2-1, with 9 bases fitting TRBD1. The CDR3 length is 15 residues. CDR1 and CDR2 from the germline V gene are KGHSH and LQKENI. Trimming removed 6 bases from V and 6 bases from J; junction bases left unmatched: 9. The variable domain in full, completed from reference TRBV18 and TRBJ2-1, reads NAGVMQNPRHLVRRRGQEARLRCSPMKGHSHVYWYRQLPEEGLKFMVYLQKENIIDESGMPKERFSAEFPKEGPSILRIQQVVRGDSAAYFCASSPRDRVANEQFFGPGTRLTVL.

This CDR3 is CASSLPGARNTEAFF. The CDR3 DNA sequence: TGTGCCAGCAGTTTACCAGGGGCGCGGAACACTGAAGCTTTCTTT. The J gene is TRBJ1-1, the V gene TRBV28, with TRBD1 as a possible D gene (6 bases). Trimming took 2 bases from V and 1 from J, leaving 11 bases between them. Germline V lookup: CDR1 MDHEN, CDR2 SYDVKM. The CDR3 sequence is 15 residues long.

J is TRBJ1-2 and V is TRBV18; no definite D call. V lost 3 bases and J lost 4, with 9 bases in between. Germline lookup yields CDR1 KGHSH and CDR2 LQKENI. The length of the CDR3 is 13 residues. Written as DNA, the CDR3 is TGTGCCAGCTCACCCCGTTGGTTCTATGGCTACACCTTC. This translates into CASSPRWFYGYTF.

V is TRBV6-2 or TRBV6-3 and J is TRBJ2-2; D is uncertain. Germline V CDR1 and CDR2: MNHEY, SVGEGT. Trimming removed 6 bases at V and 3 bases at J, with 2 bases between. This CDR3 is built from 11 residues. The CDR3 loop is CASSDTGELFF. CDR3 coding DNA: TGTGCCAGCAGCGACACCGGGGAGCTGTTTTTT.

This clone was recorded once. The J gene is TRBJ1-5, the V gene TRBV19; D is uncertain. This CDR3 has 15 amino acids. CDR1 is LNHDA, CDR2 SQIVND, per germline (reference sequence). The V gene lost 1 base and the J gene lost 4 bases, with 11 bases spanning the gap. This CDR3 reads CASSIAAALNQPQHF. CDR3 nucleotide sequence: TGTGCCAGTAGTATAGCGGCAGCTTTGAATCAGCCCCAGCATTTT.

The CDR3 region is CASSYSIAGVSGEQYF. The DNA of the CDR3 is TGTGCCAGCAGTTACTCGATAGCGGGAGTATCGGGCGAGCAGTACTTC. V is TRBV6-2 or TRBV6-3 and J is TRBJ2-7, with 9 positions matching TRBD2. V was pared by 0 bases and J by 6 bases, with 9 bases of the junction left unmatched. Germline V lookup: CDR1 MNHEY, CDR2 SVGEGT. The CDR3 extends over 16 amino acids.

The chain joins TRBV7-2 to TRBJ2-7; the match to TRBD1 covers 8 bases. The J segment lost 2 bases and the V segment lost 0 bases, leaving 6 bases of the junction unmatched. The length of the CDR3 is 16 residues. Looked up from germline, CDR1 is SGHTA and CDR2 is FQGNSA. CDR3 DNA: TGTGCCAGCAGCTTAGCGGGGACAGGAGCGGCCTACGAGCAGTACTTC. Its translation: CASSLAGTGAAYEQYF. The entire variable domain, with the rest obtained from reference TRBV7-2 and TRBJ2-7, is as follows: GAGVSQSPSNKVTEKGKDVELRCDPISGHTALYWYRQSLGQGLEFLIYFQGNSAPDKSGLPSDRFSAERTGGSVSTLTIQRTQQEDSAVYLCASSLAGTGAAYEQYFGPGTRLTVT.

The chain couples TRBV27 to TRBJ2-1, with TRBD2 matching over 13 bases. This CDR3 is 18 amino acids long. With 6 bases clipped from V and 10 bases from J, the junction kept 18 bases outside the gene matches. CDR1 and CDR2 (germline): MNHEY, SMNVEV (reference sequence). In nucleotides, the CDR3 is TGTGCCAGCAGGCCCCAACTAGCGGGGGGGCCAAAACACGTCGAGCAGTTCTTC. It specifies CASRPQLAGGPKHVEQFF.